One sample yielded the 3 T cell receptor beta chains listed below, sequenced in a study of blood T cell repertoires in COVID-19. TCRdb's table, derived via immunoSEQ multiplex PCR, lists solely in-frame clones and lacks some. The sample holds tens of thousands of clones, approximately 83% seen once. Sequencing was performed on peripheral blood. Receptor source: an elderly man with COVID-19, enrolled during active disease.

CDR3 sequence reads: CASSAQQRNTEAFF. In nucleotides, the CDR3 is TGTGCCAGCAGTGCCCAACAGAGGAACACTGAAGCTTTCTTT. The chain combines TRBV2 with TRBJ1-1, with D uncertain. This CDR3 is 14 amino acids long. Germline-derived CDR1 and CDR2 are SNHLY and FYNNEI. With 4 bases removed from V and 1 base from J, the gap between germline ends came to 10 bases.

This clone was recorded once. This sequence joins TRBV27 and TRBJ1-1, with D perhaps matching TRBD1 (6 bases). V was trimmed by 0 bases and J by 5 bases, leaving 13 bases between them. The germline V gene encodes CDR1 MNHEY and CDR2 SMNVEV (reference sequence). The CDR3 covers 15 residues. CDR3 residues: CASSLSWGGRTEAFF. The CDR3 DNA follows: TGTGCCAGCAGTTTATCGTGGGGGGGCCGTACTGAAGCTTTCTTT.

This clone showed up just once. This chain joins TRBV9 and TRBJ1-2, with a weak D call TRBD1 (5 bases). Germline CDR1 is SGDLS and CDR2 is YYNGEE. This CDR3 region has 14 residues. Trimming took off 5 bases at V and 4 bases at J, with 15 bases between the two ends. CDR3 sequence: CASRADRFPYGYTF. The CDR3 DNA is TGTGCCAGCAGGGCCGACAGATTCCCCTATGGCTACACCTTC.